These T cell receptor beta chains were read from a single sample in a study of blood T cell repertoires in COVID-19. TCRdb keeps only in-frame clones here, not all; method: immunoSEQ multiplex PCR. The table has just over 200,000 clones, 80% to 90% seen once. What was sequenced was peripheral blood. The receptors were gathered from a man at least 80 years old with acute or convalescent COVID-19. Each CDR3 is given with its conserved first and last residue. The D gene is left open where the match is weak. Clone size appears in some rows only: once, few, many, or a class for an expanded clone.

>TRBV12-3/TRBV12-4|.|TRBJ1-4|.
TGTGCCAGCAGTGAGGGAGCGGGTGAAAAACTGTTTTTT
CASSEGAGEKLFF
>TRBV11-3|.|TRBJ1-4|.
TGTGCCAGCAGCCCGGCGGGGGTCCTTAATGAAAAACTGTTTTTT
CASSPAGVLNEKLFF
>TRBV30|.|TRBJ1-5|.
TGTGCCTGGAGCCCCAGGGGCAATCAGCCCCAGCATTTT
CAWSPRGNQPQHF
>TRBV28|TRBD1|TRBJ1-2|.
TGTGCCAGCAGTCCCGGGACAGGGGCCAACTATGGCTACACCTTC
CASSPGTGANYGYTF
>TRBV6-5|.|TRBJ1-1|.
TGTGCCAGCAGTTATACAGGGCCGCACACTGAAGCTTTCTTT
CASSYTGPHTEAFF
>TRBV4-2|.|TRBJ2-7|.
TGTGCCAGCAGCCAAGTTACTATGACCGGCTACGAGCAGTACTTC
CASSQVTMTGYEQYF
>TRBV30|.|TRBJ2-2|.
TGTGCCTGGAAGAGACAGTCGAACACCGGGGAGCTGTTTTTT
CAWKRQSNTGELFF
>TRBV11-2|.|TRBJ1-1|.
TGTGCCAGCAGCTTAGGACAGGCGAACACTGAAGCTTTCTTT
CASSLGQANTEAFF
>TRBV2|.|TRBJ1-5|.
TGTGCCAGCAGCCCTACAGGGATAAGGGAGCCCCAGCATTTT
CASSPTGIREPQHF
>TRBV7-2|TRBD2|TRBJ2-7|once
TGTGCCAGCAGCGGGACTAGCGGGAGTTACGAGCAGTACTTC
CASSGTSGSYEQYF
>TRBV2|TRBD1|TRBJ1-2|.
TGTGCCAGCAGTCTACCGTTGACAGGGGGAGGCTACACCTTC
CASSLPLTGGGYTF